This TCR beta chain was obtained from a study of blood T cell repertoires in COVID-19. The data were produced by immunoSEQ multiplex PCR, yet TCRdb's version contains in-frame clones alone and is incomplete. The table includes 200,000 to 250,000 clones, 83% detected once. Germline V lookup: CDR1 SGHDT, CDR2 YYEEEE. CDR3 size: 13 residues. Trimming took off 5 bases at V and 5 bases at J, with 11 bases between the two ends. The chain couples TRBV5-6 to TRBJ2-4, with D possibly TRBD1 on 6 matching bases. The receptor was derived from a human donor in a cohort sampled during active COVID-19. Material: peripheral blood. The CDR3: CASSQGTENIQYF. Written as DNA, the CDR3 is TGTGCCAGCAGTCAGGGGACGGAAAACATTCAGTACTTC.